Listed here are 9 T cell receptor beta chains from one sample, sequenced in a study of T cells in Graves' hyperthyroidism and ophthalmopathy. The investigators amplified TCR beta CDR3 regions from RNA transcripts. Initially, a first-round RT-PCR of the TCR CDR3 employed the HTBI primer set. One entry per CDR3 protein, called by TCRdb with MiXCR from the multiplex PCR reads. The repertoire holds around 350,000 distinct CDR3 sequences, 17% seen once, with approximately 30% in the top ten. Sequencing was carried out using blood. These receptors originate from a woman aged 25 to 39 with Graves' hyperthyroidism that later progressed to Graves' ophthalmopathy.

This clonotype came up many times. This may stem from a read error, because a much larger clone lies one nucleotide away. The chain joins TRBV11-2 to TRBJ1-2; D unclear. This CDR3 is built from 13 residues. CDR1 is SGHAT and CDR2 is FQNNGV in the germline V gene. V was pared by 0 bases and J by 10 bases, with 12 bases between. The CDR3, as DNA: TGTGCCAGCAGCTTAGATATGGGTCGCTACTACACCTTC. It is translated as CASSLDMGRYYTF.

This clonotype was seen repeatedly, ten times or more. The genes are TRBV2 and TRBJ2-7, with D tentatively TRBD1 or TRBD2 (5 bases each). V lost 6 bases, J lost 3 bases, and 12 bases lay in between. The CDR3 covers 13 residues. Germline V CDR1 and CDR2: SNHLY, FYNNEI. The CDR3: CASRGDRHYEQYF. CDR3 sequence (DNA): TGTGCCAGCAGGGGGGACCGGCACTACGAGCAGTACTTC.

This clonotype has just a few counts. V usage is TRBV18 and J usage is TRBJ1-6, with D hard to call. CDR3 length: 16 residues. V was clipped by 4 bases and J by 0 bases, with 10 bases between them. Germline-derived CDR1 and CDR2 are KGHSH and LQKENI. The CDR3 region has the DNA TGTGCCAGCTCACTAAGTTCGATCTCCTATAATTCACCCCTCCACTTT. It translates to CASSLSSISYNSPLHF.

This clonotype was seen at least ten times. The chain couples TRBV20-1 to TRBJ2-3, with a possible D match to TRBD2 (6 bases). Germline V gene lookup returns CDR1 DFQATT and CDR2 SNEGSKA (reference sequence). The CDR3 consists of 14 residues. The V and J ends lost 5 bases and 4 bases respectively, with 16 bases between them. The CDR3 DNA is TGCAGTGCTGCCGGCGGGGTAACGGCAGATACGCAGTATTTT. It yields the protein CSAAGGVTADTQYF.

In this sample, this clonotype turned up a few times. The CDR3 nucleotides read TGTGCCAGTAAGTCCCGATATGGCTACACCTTC. This encodes CASKSRYGYTF. The chain uses TRBV19 and TRBJ1-2; no clear D gene. Trimming removed 7 bases at V and 5 bases at J, with 8 bases between. CDR1 is LNHDA, CDR2 SQIVND, per germline (reference sequence). This CDR3 is built from 11 residues.

There are a few counts of this clonotype. The CDR3 reads CASSLRLAGKMETQYF. DNA for the CDR3: TGTGCCAGCAGCCTAAGACTAGCGGGAAAGATGGAGACCCAGTACTTC. This chain connects TRBV11-2 to TRBJ2-5; 11 bases are a match to TRBD2. Germline assignment: CDR1 SGHAT and CDR2 FQNNGV. This CDR3 region has 16 residues. V lost 5 bases and J lost 5; bases outside the gene matches: 10. The full variable domain, with the rest looked up from reference TRBV11-2 and TRBJ2-5, is EAGVAQSPRYKIIEKRQSVAFWCNPISGHATLYWYQQILGQGPKLLIQFQNNGVVDDSQLPKDRFSAERLKGVDSTLKIQPAKLEDSAVYLCASSLRLAGKMETQYFGPGTRLLVL.

This clonotype was seen a handful of times. The J gene is TRBJ2-3, the V gene TRBV19; D remains unclear. CDR1 is LNHDA, CDR2 SQIVND, per germline (reference sequence). Trimming removed 7 bases at V and 0 bases at J, with 11 bases between. The CDR3 consists of 14 residues. CDR3 region: CASKSTLSTDTQYF. DNA of the CDR3: TGTGCCAGTAAGAGCACCTTGAGCACAGATACGCAGTATTTT.

In its sample, this clonotype was seen many times. DNA of the CDR3: TGTGCCAGCAGGGTGGACCTGCCCATCTCCTACAATGAGCAGTTCTTC. Translated: CASRVDLPISYNEQFF. The chain has TRBV2 and TRBJ2-1, with D unresolved. CDR1 is SNHLY and CDR2 is FYNNEI in the germline V gene. Trimming removed 6 bases from V and 0 bases from J, with 15 bases in between. The CDR3 sequence is 16 residues long.

J is TRBJ2-1 and V is TRBV6-1; D gene uncertain. The CDR3 sequence is 15 residues long. Trimming removed 6 bases from V and 1 base from J, with 13 bases in between. Looked up from germline, CDR1 is MNHNS and CDR2 is SASEGT. The CDR3 sequence: CASSLSSGSYNEQFF. CDR3 in DNA: TGTGCCAGCAGCCTTAGCTCTGGGTCCTACAATGAGCAGTTCTTC.